The clone carrying this T cell receptor (beta chain) was counted ten times or more. What it binds is unknown. CDR1 is SGHVS and CDR2 is FNYEAQ in the germline V gene. Trimming took off 0 bases at V and 8 bases at J, with 12 bases between the two ends. The CDR3 runs to 14 residues. The data derive from a study of T-cell reconstitution after alpha-beta-depleted transplantation in children. Unique molecular identifiers were used in preparing the TCRbeta library. One entry per CDR3 protein, called by TCRdb with MiXCR from the PCR reads. The repertoire holds 200,000 to 250,000 distinct CDR3 sequences, with under 13% as singletons. Study conclusions and caveats: Where some patients showed high TCRbeta diversity at day 60, it came from recipient T cells and thymic progenitors that had survived. At one year after transplant, newly produced T cells mostly accounted for T-cell counts and diversity.

The TCR sequence derives from a child less than two years old with acute myeloid leukemia, due to receive a stem cell transplant. The chain links TRBV7-6 to TRBJ2-3; no firm D call. This specimen consisted of PBMCs, obtained before TCRalphabeta/CD19-depleted stem cell transplant. The CDR3 is CASSLAVEPGTQYF. For the CDR3, the DNA is TGTGCCAGCAGCTTAGCGGTCGAACCTGGTACGCAGTATTTT.